This entry describes one T cell receptor (beta chain). Its antigen remains unidentified. This CDR3 spans 13 amino acids. The ends lost 1 base at V and 2 bases at J; junction bases unmatched: 1. Germline V gene lookup returns CDR1 DFQATT and CDR2 SNEGSKA (reference sequence). The data belong to a study of CD8 T cells in ankylosing spondylitis. General observations from the study: Made up of eight highly homologous variants, a TCR beta motif appeared characteristic of ankylosing spondylitis blood. Reportedly, disease-linked clones are significantly enriched in ankylosing spondylitis patients' matched synovial fluid. In reactive arthritis synovial fluid and blood, some motif variants had been reported before.

Via MiXCR, TCRdb re-called the 5' RACE reads, giving one row per CDR3 protein. The data contain some 340,000 distinct CDR3 sequences, roughly 15% of them singletons. The TCR sequence derives from a male donor with ankylosing spondylitis or in good health (not recorded which). The chain employs TRBV20-1 and TRBJ2-5; 7 bases are a match to TRBD1. The sequenced sample consisted of blood, either unsorted or a sorted T cell fraction (not recorded which). In DNA, the CDR3 is TGCAGTGCTAGAGTACAGGGGCAAGAGACCCAGTACTTC. This encodes CSARVQGQETQYF.